These T cell receptor beta chains were read from a single sample in a study of cytotoxic CD8 clonotypes in ibrutinib-treated CLL. Profiled with immunoSEQ multiplex PCR; TCRdb holds only in-frame clones, not every one. The table has roughly 200,000 clones, just under 80% seen once; the top ten hold 11%. This specimen consisted of PBMCs, obtained after 12 months of ibrutinib treatment. The origin of the receptors is a human donor with chronic lymphocytic leukemia. Each CDR3 is given with its conserved first and last residue. The D gene is left open where the match is weak. Not every row has a clone size; where given, it reads once, few, many or a size class.

V gene,D gene,clone size,J gene,CDR3 protein,CDR3 DNA
TRBV5-1,.,.,TRBJ2-6,CASSLATGSGANVLTF,TGCGCCAGCAGCTTGGCCACGGGTTCTGGGGCCAACGTCCTGACTTTC
TRBV6-6,.,.,TRBJ2-3,CASSYSSGTVRDTQYF,TGTGCCAGCAGTTACTCGTCCGGGACGGTCCGAGATACGCAGTATTTT
TRBV27,.,.,TRBJ2-7,CASSFYGEQYF,TGTGCCAGCAGTTTTTACGGCGAGCAGTACTTC
TRBV5-1,TRBD1,.,TRBJ2-3,CASSPGDSRTDTQYF,TGCGCCAGCAGCCCCGGGGACAGCCGCACAGATACGCAGTATTTT
TRBV6-5,TRBD1,.,TRBJ1-4,CASSFRDRYEKLFF,TGTGCCAGCAGCTTTCGGGACAGATATGAAAAACTGTTTTTT
TRBV7-9,.,.,TRBJ1-1,CASSLFLDTEAFF,TGTGCCAGCAGCTTATTCTTAGACACTGAAGCTTTCTTT
TRBV25-1,TRBD2,.,TRBJ2-5,CASSEATSGGLETQYF,TGTGCCAGCAGTGAGGCTACTAGCGGGGGGTTAGAGACCCAGTACTTC
TRBV25-1,TRBD1,many,TRBJ2-7,CASRDRGSYEQYF,TGTGCCAGCAGGGACAGGGGATCCTACGAGCAGTACTTC
TRBV5-4,.,.,TRBJ1-4,CASSSWGGSVEKLFF,TGTGCCAGCAGCTCGTGGGGGGGGAGCGTTGAAAAACTGTTTTTT
TRBV19,.,.,TRBJ1-5,CASSIGNQPQHF,TGTGCCAGTAGTATAGGGAATCAGCCCCAGCATTTT
TRBV29-1,.,.,TRBJ2-3,CSVVHYGDTQYF,TGCAGCGTTGTCCACTATGGAGATACGCAGTATTTT
TRBV4-1,.,once,TRBJ2-1,CASSPKGGGPYNEQFF,TGCGCCAGCAGCCCTAAGGGGGGAGGGCCCTACAATGAGCAGTTCTTC
TRBV11-2,TRBD2,.,TRBJ2-1,CASSLVTSLEQFF,TGTGCCAGCAGCTTAGTGACTAGCTTAGAGCAGTTCTTC
TRBV2,.,.,TRBJ2-1,CASQGVSSYNEQFF,TGTGCCAGCCAAGGGGTAAGCTCCTACAATGAGCAGTTCTTC
TRBV15,.,few,TRBJ2-2,CATSRGGLTGELFF,TGTGCCACCAGCAGAGGGGGGCTGACCGGGGAGCTGTTTTTT
TRBV5-1,.,.,TRBJ2-1,CASSLGQVYNEQFF,TGCGCCAGCAGCTTGGGTCAGGTCTACAATGAGCAGTTCTTC
TRBV6-5,TRBD1,.,TRBJ2-2,CASRNDRELGGELFF,TGTGCCAGCAGGAACGACAGGGAATTGGGCGGGGAGCTGTTTTTT
TRBV28,TRBD1,few,TRBJ1-5,CASSQDRGSQPQHF,TGTGCCAGCAGCCAAGACAGGGGGAGTCAGCCCCAGCATTTT
TRBV5-6,TRBD2,many,TRBJ2-2,CASSLVFSGGPNTGELFF,TGTGCCAGCAGCTTGGTGTTTAGCGGGGGACCGAACACCGGGGAGCTGTTTTTT
TRBV28,.,.,TRBJ2-2,CASNHGGGRGGELFF,TGTGCCAGCAACCACGGAGGGGGGCGGGGCGGGGAGCTGTTTTTT
TRBV10-3,TRBD1,once,TRBJ1-1,CAISVRGQGDTEAFF,TGTGCCATCAGTGTCCGGGGACAGGGGGACACTGAAGCTTTCTTT
TRBV10-1,TRBD2,.,TRBJ2-7,CASSEAGGPYEQYF,TGCGCCAGCTCTGAAGCGGGAGGCCCCTACGAGCAGTACTTC
TRBV5-6,.,.,TRBJ2-1,CASSPGPTTPEQFF,TGTGCCAGCAGTCCCGGGCCAACCACCCCCGAGCAGTTCTTC
TRBV4-1,.,.,TRBJ2-1,CASSQVTGKQFF,TGCGCCAGCAGCCAAGTCACAGGAAAGCAGTTCTTC
TRBV5-1,TRBD2,.,TRBJ2-1,CASSSSSGLYNEQFF,TGCGCCAGCAGCTCGTCTAGCGGGCTGTACAATGAGCAGTTCTTC
TRBV18,.,.,TRBJ1-2,CASSPVASWNYGYTF,TGTGCCAGCTCACCGGTGGCTTCTTGGAACTATGGCTACACCTTC
TRBV27,.,.,TRBJ1-3,CASSSRVLPGNTIYF,TGTGCCAGCAGTTCCAGGGTTCTGCCCGGAAACACCATATATTTT
TRBV7-8,TRBD1,few,TRBJ2-1,CASSLERTGGNEQFF,TGTGCCAGCAGCTTAGAAAGGACAGGGGGTAATGAGCAGTTCTTC
TRBV4-1,TRBD1,.,TRBJ2-7,CASSQDRDRDYEQYF,TGCGCCAGCAGCCAAGACCGGGACAGGGACTACGAGCAGTACTTC
TRBV30,.,.,TRBJ1-1,CAWSEWGTEAFF,TGTGCCTGGAGTGAATGGGGCACTGAAGCTTTCTTT
TRBV7-2,.,once,TRBJ1-2,CASSIPPTGTYGYTF,TGTGCCAGCAGCATCCCCCCTACAGGGACCTATGGCTACACCTTC
TRBV2,.,.,TRBJ2-1,CASSGTLYNEQFF,TGTGCCAGCAGTGGGACACTTTACAATGAGCAGTTCTTC
TRBV27,.,.,TRBJ1-5,CASRSPGFNQPQHF,TGTGCCAGCAGATCACCGGGGTTCAATCAGCCCCAGCATTTT
TRBV6-5,.,.,TRBJ1-1,CASSYSKPGDTEAFF,TGTGCCAGCAGTTACTCGAAGCCCGGGGACACTGAAGCTTTCTTT
TRBV28,.,.,TRBJ1-4,CASSLAQSEKLFF,TGTGCCAGCAGTTTAGCGCAAAGTGAAAAACTGTTTTTT
TRBV6-1,.,.,TRBJ2-1,CAVSVGPKFDEQFF,TGTGCCGTCTCCGTGGGGCCTAAGTTCGATGAGCAGTTCTTC
TRBV21-1,.,.,TRBJ2-1,CASSKAASPGKGQFF,TGTGCCAGCAGCAAAGCCGCGAGTCCAGGGAAAGGGCAGTTCTTC
TRBV7-9,.,.,TRBJ2-7,CASSPTGGSYEQYF,TGTGCCAGCAGCCCGACCGGGGGTTCCTACGAGCAGTACTTC
TRBV5-1,.,.,TRBJ2-5,CASSLVGGGETQYF,TGCGCCAGCAGCTTAGTCGGGGGAGGCGAGACCCAGTACTTC
TRBV9,TRBD1,.,TRBJ1-5,CASSPGTADSNQPQHF,TGTGCCAGCAGCCCCGGGACAGCTGATAGCAATCAGCCCCAGCATTTT
TRBV5-1,.,.,TRBJ1-2,CASSLEAGRSAYGYTF,TGCGCCAGCAGCTTGGAGGCTGGCAGGTCGGCCTATGGCTACACCTTC
TRBV15,TRBD1,.,TRBJ1-2,CATSLQGNYGYTF,TGTGCCACCAGCCTACAGGGGAACTATGGCTACACCTTC
TRBV5-1,.,.,TRBJ2-7,CASSLLGPSEQYF,TGCGCCAGCAGCTTGCTGGGCCCGAGCGAGCAGTACTTC
TRBV7-9,TRBD1,.,TRBJ1-1,CASTSTGVTEAFF,TGTGCCAGCACCTCGACAGGGGTCACTGAAGCTTTCTTT
TRBV2,TRBD1,.,TRBJ1-5,CASSGGQARNQPQHF,TGTGCCAGCAGTGGGGGACAGGCCCGCAATCAGCCCCAGCATTTT
TRBV2,.,few,TRBJ1-5,CASSRVYSNQPQHF,TGTGCCAGCTCCAGGGTCTATAGCAATCAGCCCCAGCATTTT
TRBV25-1,.,few,TRBJ1-5,CASSESGQGSRIQPQHF,TGTGCCAGCAGTGAATCGGGTCAGGGGAGTAGAATTCAGCCCCAGCATTTT
TRBV28,TRBD1,.,TRBJ2-7,CASSFGTGGATREQYF,TGTGCCAGCAGTTTTGGAACAGGGGGCGCGACTAGGGAGCAGTACTTC
TRBV27,.,.,TRBJ2-7,CASRQLGYEQYF,TGTGCCAGCAGACAACTGGGCTACGAGCAGTACTTC
TRBV30,.,.,TRBJ2-7,CAWSWSKTDSSERYF,TGTGCCTGGAGCTGGTCAAAGACCGACTCCTCAGAAAGGTACTTC
TRBV4-1,TRBD2,.,TRBJ2-7,CASSQVPSGSYEQYF,TGCGCCAGCAGCCAAGTCCCTAGCGGCTCCTACGAGCAGTACTTC
TRBV6-5,TRBD1,.,TRBJ1-4,CASSLTLGTGDEKLFF,TGTGCCAGCAGTTTAACCCTCGGGACAGGGGATGAAAAACTGTTTTTT
TRBV6-5,TRBD2,.,TRBJ2-5,CASSYSLAGVEETQYF,TGTGCCAGCAGTTACTCTCTAGCGGGAGTGGAAGAGACCCAGTACTTC
TRBV19,.,.,TRBJ1-2,CASSISNPRGVGGYTF,TGTGCCAGTAGTATTTCCAATCCCCGTGGTGTAGGTGGCTACACCTTC
TRBV9,.,once,TRBJ2-1,CASSVETNRGSYNEQFF,TGTGCCAGCAGCGTAGAGACTAACCGCGGCTCCTACAATGAGCAGTTCTTC
TRBV28,TRBD1,once,TRBJ2-3,CATLLTGGVDTQYF,TGTGCCACCCTATTGACAGGGGGCGTAGATACGCAGTATTTT
TRBV6-5,.,.,TRBJ1-3,CASGTRSTIYF,TGTGCCAGCGGGACTCGGAGCACCATATATTTT
TRBV9,.,.,TRBJ1-2,CASNGAANYGYTF,TGTGCCAGCAACGGAGCTGCTAACTATGGCTACACCTTC
TRBV7-3,.,once,TRBJ2-3,CASSLEVGTGRTDTQYF,TGTGCCAGCAGCTTAGAGGTAGGGACTGGCCGCACAGATACGCAGTATTTT
TRBV6-1,TRBD2,.,TRBJ2-2,CASSGALAGGTAGELFF,TGTGCCAGCAGTGGGGCACTAGCGGGAGGTACCGCCGGGGAGCTGTTTTTT